This TCR beta chain was identified during a study of OX40 agonist ivuxolimab in advanced cancers. Blood got drawn at baseline, again on cycle 4 day 1, and then on cycle 7 day 1. Trimming cost V 5 bases and J 3 bases, with 13 bases left between them. The V gene's germline CDR1 is MDHEN and CDR2 SYDVKM. CDR3 length equals 15 residues. The protocol was immunoSEQ multiplex PCR, while the TCRdb copy is restricted to in-frame clones and leaves out a portion. This sample yields tens of thousands of clones, of which around 85% are seen a single time; 2% to 2.5% belongs to the top ten. The clonotype originates from an adult with an advanced solid tumor such as melanoma, head and neck, liver or kidney cancer. The chain recombines TRBV28 with TRBJ2-2; D unclear. Sequenced material: CD4+ or CD8+ T cells sorted from blood, taken in a trial of the OX40 agonist ivuxolimab. The CDR3 DNA is TGTGCCAGCAGTCTACCGAACAGAGACACCGGGGAGCTGTTTTTT. This codes for CASSLPNRDTGELFF. The variable domain in full, with the rest retrieved from reference TRBV28 and TRBJ2-2, is DVKVTQSSRYLVKRTGEKVFLECVQDMDHENMFWYRQDPGLGLRLIYFSYDVKMKEKGDIPEGYSVSREKKERFSLILESASTNQTSMYLCASSLPNRDTGELFFGEGSRLTVL.